This TCR beta chain was observed in a study of neurological immune-mediated disorders. This clonotype appeared a few times. TCRdb fed the 5' RACE reads into MiXCR, producing one record per CDR3 protein. The data contain tens of thousands of distinct CDR3 sequences, around a tenth of them seen just once; the ten biggest clones take up around 4%. The V and J ends lost 1 base and 0 bases, in that order; junction bases with no gene match: 11. Germline values: CDR1 SGHAT, CDR2 FQDESV (reference sequence). CDR3 length: 18 residues. This rearrangement joins TRBV11-1 to TRBJ2-7; 8 bases are a match to TRBD1. Input material: CD4+ T cells from blood. The clonotype originates from a woman in her twenties or thirties with HTLV-1-associated myelopathy (HAM/TSP). The chain's CDR3 is CASSLGKIGQGFSYEQYF. The CDR3 DNA reads as TGTGCCAGCAGCTTAGGGAAGATAGGACAGGGCTTCTCCTACGAGCAGTACTTC. The variable domain in full, completed from reference TRBV11-1 and TRBJ2-7, reads EAEVAQSPRYKITEKSQAVAFWCDPISGHATLYWYRQILGQGPELLVQFQDESVVDDSQLPKDRFSAERLKGVDSTLKIQPAELGDSAMYLCASSLGKIGQGFSYEQYFGPGTRLTVT.